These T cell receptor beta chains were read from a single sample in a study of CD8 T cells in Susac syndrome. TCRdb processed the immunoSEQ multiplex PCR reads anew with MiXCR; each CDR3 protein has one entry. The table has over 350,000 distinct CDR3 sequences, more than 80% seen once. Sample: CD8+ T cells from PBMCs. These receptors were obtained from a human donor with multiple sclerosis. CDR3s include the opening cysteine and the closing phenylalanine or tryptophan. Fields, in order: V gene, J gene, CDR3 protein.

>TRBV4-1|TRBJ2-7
CASSQVSGGRFEQYF
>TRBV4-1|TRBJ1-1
CASSRLEARGNTEAFF
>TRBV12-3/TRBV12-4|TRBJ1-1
CASNPTGVGTEAFF
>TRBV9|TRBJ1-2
CASSLDRADYGYAF
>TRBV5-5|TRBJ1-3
CASSLEGTGNTIYF
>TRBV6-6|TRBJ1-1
CASSYSSVSNTEAFF
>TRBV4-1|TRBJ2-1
CASSLPAGGYNEQFF
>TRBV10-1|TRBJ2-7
CASSESGQGWGEQYF
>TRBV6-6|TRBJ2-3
CASREVGGTDTQYF
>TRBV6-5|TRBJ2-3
CASSYLAGGTDTQYF
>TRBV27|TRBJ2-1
CASSFGTSPYNEQFF
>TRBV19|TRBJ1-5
CASSLSGQRKNQPQHF
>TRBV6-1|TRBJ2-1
CASSELIPWQGISEQFF
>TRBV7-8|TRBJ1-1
CASSHGTVEAFF
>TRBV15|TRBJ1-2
CATIDRAGGYTF
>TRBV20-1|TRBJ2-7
CSARALAGDYEQYF
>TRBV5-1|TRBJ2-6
CASSPLNTGAGANVLTF
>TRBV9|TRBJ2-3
CASSVATTSGDTMDTQYF
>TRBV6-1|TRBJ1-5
CASTGRISNQPQHF
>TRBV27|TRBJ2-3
CASSFGGGGGLTDTQYF
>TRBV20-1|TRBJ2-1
CSARDVVAGDPDEQFF
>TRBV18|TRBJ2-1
CASSPTAPPYNEQFF
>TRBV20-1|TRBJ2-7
CSAPGTGPYEQYF
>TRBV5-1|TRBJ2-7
CASSLGEQGDSYEQYF
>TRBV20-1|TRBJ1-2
CSATQQGGGYGYTF
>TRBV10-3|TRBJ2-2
CAISDRGFNTGELFF
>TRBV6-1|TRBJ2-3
CASSLGSGTDTQYF
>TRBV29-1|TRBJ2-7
CSVVGGISYEQYF
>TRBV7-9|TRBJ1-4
CASSLGMSGQIF
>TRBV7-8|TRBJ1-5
CASSLLLPGEEGNQPQHF
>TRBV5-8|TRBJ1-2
CASSLHRDRGYGYTF
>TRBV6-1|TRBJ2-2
CASKQGLAGTTGELFF
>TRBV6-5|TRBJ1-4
CASSYRTGVREKLFF
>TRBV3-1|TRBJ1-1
CASSQDPSTADTEAFF
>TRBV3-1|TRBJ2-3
CASSPRVSSTDTQYF
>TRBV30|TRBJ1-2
CAWSTGTEHYGYTF
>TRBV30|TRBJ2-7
CAWSPRLSYEQYF
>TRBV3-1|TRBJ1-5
CASSPGGTMGWGQPQHF
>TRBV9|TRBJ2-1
CASSQMGTSYNEQFF
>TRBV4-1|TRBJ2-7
CASSQGASGSYEQYF
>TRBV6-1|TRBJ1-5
CASSENTGLGQPQHF
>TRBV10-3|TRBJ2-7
CAISDPRGEQYF
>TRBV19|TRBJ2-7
CASSISGNREASYEQYF
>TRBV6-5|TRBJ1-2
CASRAGQLGYTF
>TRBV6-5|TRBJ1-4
CASSFQGVGEKLFF
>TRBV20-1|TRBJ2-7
CSASDPDVSYEQYF
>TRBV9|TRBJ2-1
CASSVGLGTYNEQFF
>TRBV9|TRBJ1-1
CASSVAAGPNTEAFF
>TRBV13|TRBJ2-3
CASSLYSGGYTDTQYF